This T cell receptor beta chain was captured in a study of blood T cell repertoires in COVID-19. Study-level background: Acute and convalescent COVID-19 specimens originated in the United States, Italy and Spain. PBMCs, B-cell-depleted T cells, or T cells were the source of the cDNA or gDNA that made up the material.

CDR3 size: 14 residues. V was trimmed by 0 bases and J by 0 bases, leaving 8 bases between them. Germline CDR1 and CDR2: GTSNPN and SVGIG (reference sequence). Original handling: Scientists estimated how many nucleated cells there were by amplifying reference gene primers. The method was immunoSEQ multiplex PCR; TCRdb's version includes in-frame clones alone and lacks a portion of them. D and trimming were read from the DNA, whereas the V and J calls and clone size are those reported in that table. Of tens of thousands of clones listed, 89% are singletons. A Seattle source enrolled patients during active infection and followed them longitudinally. This clone was observed once.

The receptor comes from a man aged 55-75 years with COVID-19, enrolled during active disease. The chain combines TRBV30 with TRBJ1-2; maybe TRBD1 (5 bases). The material sequenced was peripheral blood. CDR3 in amino acids: CAWSVGGANYGYTF. The CDR3 DNA is TGTGCCTGGAGTGTTGGAGGGGCTAACTATGGCTACACCTTC.